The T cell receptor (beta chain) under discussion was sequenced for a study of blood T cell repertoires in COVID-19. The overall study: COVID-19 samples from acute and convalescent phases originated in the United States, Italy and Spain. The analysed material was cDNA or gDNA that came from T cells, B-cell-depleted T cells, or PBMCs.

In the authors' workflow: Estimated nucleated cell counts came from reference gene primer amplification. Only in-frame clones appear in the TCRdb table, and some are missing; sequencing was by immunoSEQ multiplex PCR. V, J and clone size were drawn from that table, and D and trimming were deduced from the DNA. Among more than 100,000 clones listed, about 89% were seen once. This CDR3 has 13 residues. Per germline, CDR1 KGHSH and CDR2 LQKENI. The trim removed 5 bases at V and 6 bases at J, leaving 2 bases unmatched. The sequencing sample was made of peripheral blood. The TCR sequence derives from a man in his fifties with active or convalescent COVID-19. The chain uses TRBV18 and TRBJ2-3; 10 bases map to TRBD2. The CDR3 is CASSRAGGDTQYF. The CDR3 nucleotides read TGTGCCAGCTCAAGAGCGGGGGGGGATACGCAGTATTTT.